This is a list of T cell receptor beta chains from one sample in a study of cytomegalovirus exposure and HLA in healthy donors. Here immunoSEQ multiplex PCR was the method, and the copy in TCRdb shows in-frame clones only, minus some. The data contain about 170,000 clones, roughly 84% of them singletons. Material: PBMCs. These receptors were collected from a boy aged 2 to 10 in good health and CMV-seronegative. The CDR3 runs from the conserved cysteine through the conserved F or W. The D gene is left open where the match is weak. The listing skips clone size in some rows; elsewhere it reads once, few, many or a size class.

D gene	V gene	clone size	J gene	CDR3 DNA	CDR3 protein
-	TRBV5-6	-	TRBJ2-1	TGTGCCAGCAGCAGAACCCCCCTACCTTACAATGAGCAGTTCTTC	CASSRTPLPYNEQFF
-	TRBV10-1	-	TRBJ1-2	TGCGCCAGCAGTGCCCGGACAGACTATGGCTACACCTTC	CASSARTDYGYTF
TRBD1	TRBV28	-	TRBJ1-1	TGTGCCAGCAGCCCTCTCGGGACAGCCAACACTGAAGCTTTCTTT	CASSPLGTANTEAFF
TRBD2	TRBV19	few	TRBJ2-1	TGTGCCACTACGGGACTAGCGGGGGCACTCTCCTACAATGAGCAGTTCTTC	CATTGLAGALSYNEQFF
TRBD1	TRBV5-1	-	TRBJ2-6	TGCGCCAGCAGCTTGGCCCTAACAGGGGCTGGGGCCAACGTCCTGACTTTC	CASSLALTGAGANVLTF
TRBD1	TRBV25-1	once	TRBJ2-7	TGTGCCAGCAGTGAAATCGGACAGGACAACTTCTCCTACGAGCAGTACTTC	CASSEIGQDNFSYEQYF
-	TRBV27	once	TRBJ2-3	TGTGCCAGCAGTTTACCGGACAGAGCCAAAGACACAGATACGCAGTATTTT	CASSLPDRAKDTDTQYF
-	TRBV10-2	-	TRBJ2-5	TGCGCCAGCCCCCTCGGACAGATGAAAGAGACCCAGTACTTC	CASPLGQMKETQYF
TRBD2	TRBV5-4	-	TRBJ2-7	TGTGCCAGCAGCTTGGTCGGACTAGCGGCCTACGAGCAGTACTTC	CASSLVGLAAYEQYF
TRBD2	TRBV6-5	once	TRBJ2-7	TGTGCCAGCAATCGACTAGCGGGAACGACCTACGAGCAGTACTTC	CASNRLAGTTYEQYF
-	TRBV21-1	-	TRBJ2-1	TGTGCCAGCAGCAAAGCAAGGCGTGTAAACACTAGCGGGAGATCCTACAATGAGCAGTTCTTC	CASSKARRVNTSGRSYNEQFF
-	TRBV7-5	-	TRBJ1-5	TGTGTCAGAAGCTCCCGAGAAGACAGGTCTAGCAATCAGCCCCAGCATTTT	CVRSSREDRSSNQPQHF
TRBD2	TRBV5-1	-	TRBJ2-3	TGCGCCAGCAGCTCCGGGACTAGCGGGGTCACAGATACGCAGTATTTT	CASSSGTSGVTDTQYF
-	TRBV28	-	TRBJ2-1	TGTGCCAGCGAGCCCCGCTCCTACAATGAGCAGTTCTTC	CASEPRSYNEQFF
TRBD1	TRBV27	-	TRBJ1-1	TGTGCCAGCACCTCCGGGACAGGGAAAACTGAAGCTTTCTTT	CASTSGTGKTEAFF
TRBD2	TRBV19	-	TRBJ2-7	TGTGCCAGTAGTATTATGGCGGGAGGGCCCTACGAGCAGTACTTC	CASSIMAGGPYEQYF
TRBD2	TRBV15	once	TRBJ2-1	TGTGCCACCAGCAGAGAATGGAGGACTAGCGGTTACAATGAGCAGTTCTTC	CATSREWRTSGYNEQFF
-	TRBV7-9	-	TRBJ2-7	TGTGCCAGCAGCTCGAAACAGGTCTACGAGCAGTACTTC	CASSSKQVYEQYF
-	TRBV2	-	TRBJ2-7	TGTGCCAGCAGTGGGGACACAACTACGCAGTACTTC	CASSGDTTTQYF
-	TRBV4-1	-	TRBJ1-2	TGCGCCAGCAGCCAAGATTCTAGGCAGGGTGGCTACACCTTC	CASSQDSRQGGYTF
TRBD2	TRBV6-1	-	TRBJ2-2	TGTGCCAGCAGTCCGCTAGCGGGAAGCACCGGGGAGCTGTTTTTT	CASSPLAGSTGELFF
TRBD1	TRBV30	-	TRBJ1-1	TGTGCCTGGCGACGAAACAGGGGAAGGAACACTGAAGCTTTCTTT	CAWRRNRGRNTEAFF
-	TRBV5-5	-	TRBJ1-4	TGTGCCAGCAGCGCGCGATTAACTAATGAAAAACTGTTTTTT	CASSARLTNEKLFF
TRBD1	TRBV6-5	few	TRBJ1-5	TGTGCCAGCAGCAGGGGACAGGGGGATCAGCCCCAGCATTTT	CASSRGQGDQPQHF
-	TRBV5-6	-	TRBJ1-2	TGTGCCAGCAGCTTGGAGATGGGGCAGAGAGAATTTAACTATGGCTACACCTTC	CASSLEMGQREFNYGYTF
-	TRBV6-5	-	TRBJ1-1	TGTGCCAGCAGTTACTCGAAACTACAGACAGGCCTTGAAGCTTTCTTT	CASSYSKLQTGLEAFF
-	TRBV6-5	-	TRBJ2-6	TGTGCCAGCAGTTCGGACGGAGGCTCTGGGGCCAACGTCCTGACTTTC	CASSSDGGSGANVLTF
-	TRBV27	-	TRBJ2-5	TGTGCCAGCAGTTTTAGACCTCACCAGCGGGAGACCCAGTACTTC	CASSFRPHQRETQYF
TRBD2	TRBV5-6	few	TRBJ2-3	TGTGCCAGCAGCCATAGAAGCGGGAAATTAGATACGCAGTATTTT	CASSHRSGKLDTQYF
TRBD2	TRBV7-9	-	TRBJ2-3	TGTGCCAGCAGCTTAGGAAGGACTAGCGGGAGGGAAGATACGCAGTATTTT	CASSLGRTSGREDTQYF
-	TRBV6-5	-	TRBJ2-7	TGTGCCAGCAGTTACACACAGGGAGCCTACGAGCAGTACTTC	CASSYTQGAYEQYF
TRBD2	TRBV30	once	TRBJ2-2	TGTGCCTGGAGTTTTCTAGCGGAGGACACCGGGGAGCTGTTTTTT	CAWSFLAEDTGELFF
TRBD2	TRBV29-1	-	TRBJ2-7	TGCAGCGTTGGCCGCGGGGGGGCCGTGGACGAGCAGTACTTC	CSVGRGGAVDEQYF
TRBD2	TRBV7-6	-	TRBJ2-1	TGTGCCAGCAGCTTAACGGTGGCGGGAGAGTCCTACAATGAGCAGTTCTTC	CASSLTVAGESYNEQFF
-	TRBV4-2	-	TRBJ1-1	TGTGCCAGCTCAACGGACAGTTCCCTGGGGACTGAAGCTTTCTTT	CASSTDSSLGTEAFF
-	TRBV30	-	TRBJ1-6	TGTGCCTGGATTGAACGTGTCAGGGTGGGTTCACCCCTCCACTTT	CAWIERVRVGSPLHF
TRBD2	TRBV7-8	-	TRBJ2-3	TGTGCCAGCAGCTCGCGGACTAGCGGCTATAGCACAGATACGCAGTATTTT	CASSSRTSGYSTDTQYF
-	TRBV21-1	-	TRBJ2-5	TGTGCCAGCAGCGCCGGACGGTTCCGGGACAGGGGCAACGAGGAGACCCAGTACTTC	CASSAGRFRDRGNEETQYF
TRBD1	TRBV6-5	once	TRBJ2-2	TGTGCCAGCAGTTACAGAATACAGGGGGCTCGTGGGGAGCTGTTTTTT	CASSYRIQGARGELFF
TRBD2	TRBV27	-	TRBJ2-7	TGTGCCAGCAGACTAGCGGGAGTCCCTCTTATCTACGAGCAGTACTTC	CASRLAGVPLIYEQYF
-	TRBV4-2	once	TRBJ2-7	TGTGCCAGCAGCCAAGGGAGGGGCCAAAGGGGCGAGCAGTACTTC	CASSQGRGQRGEQYF
TRBD2	TRBV6-1	-	TRBJ2-5	TGTGCCAGCAACCGTGGTAGCGGGAGGGGAGAGACCCAGTACTTC	CASNRGSGRGETQYF